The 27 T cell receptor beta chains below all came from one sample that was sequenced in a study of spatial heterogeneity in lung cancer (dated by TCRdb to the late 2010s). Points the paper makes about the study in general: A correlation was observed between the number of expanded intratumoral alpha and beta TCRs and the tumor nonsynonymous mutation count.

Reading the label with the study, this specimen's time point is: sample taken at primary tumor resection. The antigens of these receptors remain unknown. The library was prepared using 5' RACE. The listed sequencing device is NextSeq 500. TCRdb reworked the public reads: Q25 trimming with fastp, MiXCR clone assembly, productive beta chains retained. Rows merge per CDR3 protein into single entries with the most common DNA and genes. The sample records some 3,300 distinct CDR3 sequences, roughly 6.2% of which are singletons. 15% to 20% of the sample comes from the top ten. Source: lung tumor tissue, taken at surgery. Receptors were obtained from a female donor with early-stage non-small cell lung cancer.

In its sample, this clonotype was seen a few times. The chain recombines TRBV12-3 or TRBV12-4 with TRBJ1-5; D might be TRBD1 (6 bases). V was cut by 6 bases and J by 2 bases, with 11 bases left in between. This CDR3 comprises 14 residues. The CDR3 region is CASSNPGGNQPQHF. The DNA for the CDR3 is TGTGCCAGCAGCAACCCAGGGGGCAATCAGCCCCAGCATTTT.

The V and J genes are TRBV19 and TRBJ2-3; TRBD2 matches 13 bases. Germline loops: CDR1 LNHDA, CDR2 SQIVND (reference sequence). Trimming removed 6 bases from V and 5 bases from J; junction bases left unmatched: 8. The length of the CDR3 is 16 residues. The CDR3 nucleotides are TGTGCCAGTAGGACACTAGCGGGAGGGCGGTTAGATACGCAGTATTTT. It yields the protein CASRTLAGGRLDTQYF.

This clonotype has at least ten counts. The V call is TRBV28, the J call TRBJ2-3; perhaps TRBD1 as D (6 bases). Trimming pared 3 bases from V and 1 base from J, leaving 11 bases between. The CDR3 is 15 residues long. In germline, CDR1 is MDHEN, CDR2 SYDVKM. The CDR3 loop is CASSFAGAGTDTQYF. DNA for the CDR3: TGTGCCAGCAGTTTTGCAGGGGCCGGCACAGATACGCAGTATTTT. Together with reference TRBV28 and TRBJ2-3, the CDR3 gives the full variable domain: DVKVTQSSRYLVKRTGEKVFLECVQDMDHENMFWYRQDPGLGLRLIYFSYDVKMKEKGDIPEGYSVSREKKERFSLILESASTNQTSMYLCASSFAGAGTDTQYFGPGTRLTVL.

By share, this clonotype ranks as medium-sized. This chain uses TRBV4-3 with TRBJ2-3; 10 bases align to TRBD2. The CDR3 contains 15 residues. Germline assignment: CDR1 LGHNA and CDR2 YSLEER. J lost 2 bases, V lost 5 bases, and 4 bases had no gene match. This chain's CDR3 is CASSSTSGNTDTQYF. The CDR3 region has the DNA TGCGCCAGCAGCTCAACTAGCGGGAACACAGATACGCAGTATTTT.

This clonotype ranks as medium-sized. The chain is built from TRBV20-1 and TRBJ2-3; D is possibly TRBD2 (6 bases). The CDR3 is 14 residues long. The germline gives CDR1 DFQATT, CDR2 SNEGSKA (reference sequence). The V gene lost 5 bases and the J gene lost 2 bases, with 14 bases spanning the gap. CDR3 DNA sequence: TGCAGTGCTCCCTGGAGGGGCTACACAGATACGCAGTATTTT. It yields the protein CSAPWRGYTDTQYF.

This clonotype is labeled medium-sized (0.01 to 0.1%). CDR3 DNA: TGTGCCAGCAGCCAAGACAGGGATGGGGCCAACGTCCTGACTTTC. It is translated as CASSQDRDGANVLTF. The chain carries TRBV4-2 and TRBJ2-6; D is possibly TRBD1 (5 bases). Germline V CDR1 and CDR2: LGHNA, YNFKEQ. CDR3 length equals 15 residues. V dropped 0 bases and J dropped 3 bases, with 6 bases sitting between them.

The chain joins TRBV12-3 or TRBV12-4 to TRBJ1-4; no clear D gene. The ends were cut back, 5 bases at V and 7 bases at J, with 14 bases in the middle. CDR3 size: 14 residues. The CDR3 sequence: CASSILGMGEKLFF. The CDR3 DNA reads TGTGCCAGCAGTATCCTGGGGATGGGTGAAAAACTGTTTTTT.

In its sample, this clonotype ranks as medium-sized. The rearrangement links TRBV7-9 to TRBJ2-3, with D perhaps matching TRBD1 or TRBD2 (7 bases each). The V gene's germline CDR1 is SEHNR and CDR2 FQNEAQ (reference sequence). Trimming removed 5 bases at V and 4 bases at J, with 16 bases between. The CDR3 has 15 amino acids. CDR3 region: CASSAQTGRADTQYF. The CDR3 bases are TGTGCCAGCAGCGCCCAGACAGGGAGGGCAGATACGCAGTATTTT.

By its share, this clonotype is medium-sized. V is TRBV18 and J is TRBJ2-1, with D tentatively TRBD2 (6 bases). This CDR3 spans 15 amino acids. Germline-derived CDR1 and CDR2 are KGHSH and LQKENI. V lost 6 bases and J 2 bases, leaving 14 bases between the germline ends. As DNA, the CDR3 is TGTGCCAGCTCTGCGGAGGGAGTTCCCTACAATGAGCAGTTCTTC. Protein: CASSAEGVPYNEQFF. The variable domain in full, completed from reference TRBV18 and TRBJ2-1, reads NAGVMQNPRHLVRRRGQEARLRCSPMKGHSHVYWYRQLPEEGLKFMVYLQKENIIDESGMPKERFSAEFPKEGPSILRIQQVVRGDSAAYFCASSAEGVPYNEQFFGPGTRLTVL.

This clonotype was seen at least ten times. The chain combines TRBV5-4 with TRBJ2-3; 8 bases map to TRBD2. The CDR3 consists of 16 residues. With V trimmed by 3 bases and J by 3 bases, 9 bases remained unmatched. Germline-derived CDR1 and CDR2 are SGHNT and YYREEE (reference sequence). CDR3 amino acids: CASSWVSGIGTDTQYF. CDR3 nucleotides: TGTGCCAGCAGCTGGGTTAGCGGGATCGGGACAGATACGCAGTATTTT.

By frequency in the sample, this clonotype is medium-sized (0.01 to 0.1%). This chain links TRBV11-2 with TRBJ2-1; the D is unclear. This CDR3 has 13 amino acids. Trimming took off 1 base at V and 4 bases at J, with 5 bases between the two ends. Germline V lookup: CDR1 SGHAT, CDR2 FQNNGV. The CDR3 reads CASSLGGYNEQFF. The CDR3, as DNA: TGTGCCAGCAGCTTAGGCGGTTACAATGAGCAGTTCTTC.

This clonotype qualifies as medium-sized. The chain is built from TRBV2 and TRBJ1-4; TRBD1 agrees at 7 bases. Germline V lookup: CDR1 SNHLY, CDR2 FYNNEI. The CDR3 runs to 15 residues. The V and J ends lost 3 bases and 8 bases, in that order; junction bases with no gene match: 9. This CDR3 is CASSDVTGSGEKLFF. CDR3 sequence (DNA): TGTGCCAGCAGTGACGTGACAGGGTCGGGAGAAAAACTGTTTTTT. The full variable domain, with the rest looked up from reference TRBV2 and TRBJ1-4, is EPEVTQTPSHQVTQMGQEVILRCVPISNHLYFYWYRQILGQKVEFLVSFYNNEISEKSEIFDDQFSVERPDGSNFTLKIRSTKLEDSAMYFCASSDVTGSGEKLFFGSGTQLSVL.

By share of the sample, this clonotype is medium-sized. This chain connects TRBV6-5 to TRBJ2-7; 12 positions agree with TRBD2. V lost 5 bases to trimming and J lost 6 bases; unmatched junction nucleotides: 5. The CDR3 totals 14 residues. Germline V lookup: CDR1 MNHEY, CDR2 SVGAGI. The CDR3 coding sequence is TGTGCCAGCAGTCTAGCGGGAGGGCCAGCCGAGCAGTACTTC. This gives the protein CASSLAGGPAEQYF.

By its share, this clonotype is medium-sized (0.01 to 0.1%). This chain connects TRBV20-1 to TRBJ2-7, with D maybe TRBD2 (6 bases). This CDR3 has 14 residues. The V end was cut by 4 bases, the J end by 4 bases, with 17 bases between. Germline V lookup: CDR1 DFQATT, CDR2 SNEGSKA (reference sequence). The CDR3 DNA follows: TGCAGTGCTAAACAGGAGCTGGGGAGGTACGAGCAGTACTTC. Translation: CSAKQELGRYEQYF.

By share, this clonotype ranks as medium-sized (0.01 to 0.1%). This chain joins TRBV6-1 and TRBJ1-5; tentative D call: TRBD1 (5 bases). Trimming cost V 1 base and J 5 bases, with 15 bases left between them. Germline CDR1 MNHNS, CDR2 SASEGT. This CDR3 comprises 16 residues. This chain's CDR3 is CASSEDFWGIDQPQHF. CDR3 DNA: TGTGCCAGCAGTGAAGACTTTTGGGGGATTGATCAGCCCCAGCATTTT.

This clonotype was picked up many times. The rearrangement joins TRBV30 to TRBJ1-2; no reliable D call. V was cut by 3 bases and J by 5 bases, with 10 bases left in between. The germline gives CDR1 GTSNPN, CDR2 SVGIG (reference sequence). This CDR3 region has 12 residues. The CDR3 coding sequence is TGTGCCTGGAGGGCCCTAGGGTATGGCTACACCTTC. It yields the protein CAWRALGYGYTF.

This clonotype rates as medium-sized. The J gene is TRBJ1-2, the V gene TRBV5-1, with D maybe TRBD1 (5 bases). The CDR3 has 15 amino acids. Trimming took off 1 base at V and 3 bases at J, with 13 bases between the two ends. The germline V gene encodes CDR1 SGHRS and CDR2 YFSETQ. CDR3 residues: CASSLYPGIDYGYTF. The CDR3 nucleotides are TGCGCCAGCAGCTTGTACCCAGGGATAGACTATGGCTACACCTTC.

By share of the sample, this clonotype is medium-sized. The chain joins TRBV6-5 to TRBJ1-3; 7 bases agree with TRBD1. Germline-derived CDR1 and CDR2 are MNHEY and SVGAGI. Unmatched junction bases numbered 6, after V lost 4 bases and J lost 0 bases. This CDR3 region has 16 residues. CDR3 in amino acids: CASSWSRDSSGNTIYF. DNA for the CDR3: TGTGCCAGCAGTTGGTCCAGGGACAGCTCTGGAAACACCATATATTTT.

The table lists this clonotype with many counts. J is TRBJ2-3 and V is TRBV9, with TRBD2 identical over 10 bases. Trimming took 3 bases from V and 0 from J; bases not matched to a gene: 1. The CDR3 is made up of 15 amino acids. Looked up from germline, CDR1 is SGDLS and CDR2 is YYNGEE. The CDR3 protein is CASSGGLASTDTQYF. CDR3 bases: TGTGCCAGCAGCGGGGGACTAGCGAGCACAGATACGCAGTATTTT.

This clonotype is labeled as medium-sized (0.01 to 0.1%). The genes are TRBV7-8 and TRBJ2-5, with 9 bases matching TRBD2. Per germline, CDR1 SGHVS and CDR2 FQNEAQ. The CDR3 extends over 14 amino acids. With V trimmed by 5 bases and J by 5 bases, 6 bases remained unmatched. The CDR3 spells CASSIIAGEETQYF. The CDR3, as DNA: TGTGCCAGCAGCATAATAGCGGGAGAGGAGACCCAGTACTTC.

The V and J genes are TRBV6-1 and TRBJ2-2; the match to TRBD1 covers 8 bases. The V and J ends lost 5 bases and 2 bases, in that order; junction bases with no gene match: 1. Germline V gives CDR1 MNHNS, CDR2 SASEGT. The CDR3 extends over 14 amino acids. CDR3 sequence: CASSPGGNTGELFF. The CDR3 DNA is TGTGCCAGCAGTCCAGGGGGCAACACCGGGGAGCTGTTTTTT.

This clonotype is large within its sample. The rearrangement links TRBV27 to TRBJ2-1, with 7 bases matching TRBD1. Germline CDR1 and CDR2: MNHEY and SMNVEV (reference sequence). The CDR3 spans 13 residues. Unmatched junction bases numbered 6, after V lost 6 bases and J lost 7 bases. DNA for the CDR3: TGTGCCAGCAGAACAGGGGCCGTAAATGAGCAGTTCTTC. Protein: CASRTGAVNEQFF.

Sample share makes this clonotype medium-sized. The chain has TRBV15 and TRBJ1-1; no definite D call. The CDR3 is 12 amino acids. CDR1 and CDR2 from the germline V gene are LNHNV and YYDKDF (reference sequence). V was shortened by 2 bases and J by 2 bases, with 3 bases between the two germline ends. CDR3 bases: TGTGCCACCAGCAGATATAACACTGAAGCTTTCTTT. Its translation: CATSRYNTEAFF.

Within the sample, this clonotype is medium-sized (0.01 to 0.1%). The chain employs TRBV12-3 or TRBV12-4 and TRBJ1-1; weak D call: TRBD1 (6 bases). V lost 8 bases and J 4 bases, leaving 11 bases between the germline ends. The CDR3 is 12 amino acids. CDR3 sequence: CASETGFTEAFF. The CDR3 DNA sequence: TGTGCCAGCGAGACAGGTTTCACTGAAGCTTTCTTT.

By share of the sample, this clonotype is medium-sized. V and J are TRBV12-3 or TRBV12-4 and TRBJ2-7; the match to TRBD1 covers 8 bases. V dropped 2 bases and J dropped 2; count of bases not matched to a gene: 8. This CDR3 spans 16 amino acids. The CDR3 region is CASSLRGDRLTYEQYF. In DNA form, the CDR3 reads TGTGCCAGCAGTTTAAGGGGGGACAGGCTGACCTACGAGCAGTACTTC.

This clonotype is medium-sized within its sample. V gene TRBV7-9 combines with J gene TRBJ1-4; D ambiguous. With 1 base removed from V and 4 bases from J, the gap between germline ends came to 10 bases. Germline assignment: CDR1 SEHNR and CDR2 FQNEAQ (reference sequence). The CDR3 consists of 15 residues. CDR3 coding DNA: TGTGCCAGCAGCTTAGGACGGCCCAGTAATGAAAAACTGTTTTTT. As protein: CASSLGRPSNEKLFF.

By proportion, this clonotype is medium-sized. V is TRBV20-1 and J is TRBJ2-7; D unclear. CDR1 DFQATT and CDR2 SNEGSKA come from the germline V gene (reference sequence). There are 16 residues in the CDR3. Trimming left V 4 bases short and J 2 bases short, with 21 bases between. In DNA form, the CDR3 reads TGCAGTGCTATCAAGTCCCCCCCTACTGTACCCTACGAGCAGTACTTC. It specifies CSAIKSPPTVPYEQYF.